Listed here are 25 T cell receptor beta chains from one sample, sequenced in a study of cytomegalovirus exposure and HLA in healthy donors. The PCR employed 60 Vbeta primers together with 13 Jbeta primers. Data came from immunoSEQ multiplex PCR; TCRdb stores just in-frame clones and leaves some out. The data hold more than 100,000 clones, with about 9.1% observed a single time. The sample was PBMCs. Source of these receptors: a woman aged 40 to 55 in good health and CMV-seropositive.

J is TRBJ2-7 and V is TRBV6-5; 9 bases map to TRBD2. Germline loops: CDR1 MNHEY, CDR2 SVGAGI. Losses at the gene ends were 11 bases for V and 6 bases for J; bases not matched to a gene: 11. The CDR3 runs 13 residues. CDR3 sequence reads: CAAGGGVAVEQYF. The CDR3 DNA follows: TGTGCCGCGGGAGGGGGGGTAGCGGTCGAGCAGTACTTC.

The rearrangement uses TRBV10-1 and TRBJ2-2; D is uncertain. Germline V lookup: CDR1 WNHNN, CDR2 SYGVQD (reference sequence). V was trimmed by 4 bases and J by 2 bases, leaving 2 bases between them. This CDR3 comprises 12 residues. The CDR3 here is CASSVNTGELFF. For the CDR3, the DNA is TGCGCCAGCAGTGTAAACACCGGGGAGCTGTTTTTT.

V is TRBV7-9 and J is TRBJ2-7, with a tentative D call TRBD2 (6 bases). This CDR3 comprises 14 residues. V was trimmed by 1 base and J by 3 bases, leaving 10 bases between them. Germline CDR1 is SEHNR and CDR2 is FQNEAQ (reference sequence). The CDR3 region has the DNA TGTGCCAGCAGCTTAGTGGGGGGAGACTACGAGCAGTACTTC. Its translation is CASSLVGGDYEQYF. Drawing the rest from reference TRBV7-9 and TRBJ2-7, the complete variable domain is DTGVSQNPRHKITKRGQNVTFRCDPISEHNRLYWYRQTLGQGPEFLTYFQNEAQLEKSRLLSDRFSAERPKGSFSTLEIQRTEQGDSAMYLCASSLVGGDYEQYFGPGTRLTVT.

The table lists this clone with a few counts. The chain has TRBV7-9 and TRBJ1-3; no clear D. The CDR3 contains 17 residues. Germline lookup yields CDR1 SEHNR and CDR2 FQNEAQ (reference sequence). The V end lost 5 bases, the J end lost 0 bases, and 17 bases lay between the germline ends. CDR3 loop: CASSLRVPGFSGNTIYF. The DNA for the CDR3 is TGTGCCAGCAGCCTAAGGGTTCCGGGATTCTCTGGAAACACCATATATTTT.

This clone was picked up a small number of times. Other DNA sequences in this sample translate to the same CDR3. The chain is built from TRBV5-4 and TRBJ1-1, with D maybe TRBD1 (5 bases). Germline loops: CDR1 SGHNT, CDR2 YYREEE (reference sequence). The CDR3 spans 16 residues. V lost 5 bases, J lost 3 bases, and 20 bases lay in between. The DNA of the CDR3 is TGTGCCAGCAGTTTAGGGCAGGGCGGGGGAGACACTGAAGCTTTCTTT. It encodes CASSLGQGGGDTEAFF.

The V and J genes are TRBV7-3 and TRBJ2-1, with TRBD1 matching over 9 bases. The CDR3 totals 15 residues. The ends lost 5 bases at V and 1 base at J; junction bases unmatched: 3. Germline V gives CDR1 SGHTA, CDR2 FQGTGA. The CDR3 coding sequence is TGTGCCAGCAGCCTAGACAGGGGGTCCTACAATGAGCAGTTCTTC. Amino acid sequence: CASSLDRGSYNEQFF.

The V gene is TRBV2, the J gene TRBJ1-1; TRBD1 matches at 10 bases. CDR1 and CDR2 (germline): SNHLY, FYNNEI. The CDR3 loop spans 13 amino acids. V lost 7 bases to trimming and J lost 4 bases; unmatched junction nucleotides: 3. The CDR3 region is CASMRDRGTEAFF. CDR3 sequence (DNA): TGTGCCAGCATGCGGGACAGGGGCACTGAAGCTTTCTTT. The complete variable domain, with remaining parts taken from reference TRBV2 and TRBJ1-1, reads EPEVTQTPSHQVTQMGQEVILRCVPISNHLYFYWYRQILGQKVEFLVSFYNNEISEKSEIFDDQFSVERPDGSNFTLKIRSTKLEDSAMYFCASMRDRGTEAFFGQGTRLTVV.

This clone was seen more than once but under ten times. This chain connects TRBV5-1 to TRBJ2-2; TRBD1 might be the D (5 bases). There are 14 residues in the CDR3. V lost 10 bases to trimming and J lost 1 base, with 14 bases between them. CDR1 and CDR2 from the germline V gene are SGHRS and YFSETQ. Here the CDR3 reads CAGRQTLNTGELFF. The DNA of the CDR3 is TGCGCCGGTAGACAGACCCTGAACACCGGGGAGCTGTTTTTT.

This sequence joins TRBV6-5 and TRBJ2-2; D not resolved. The CDR3 has 14 amino acids. Trimming cost V 6 bases and J 0 bases, with 8 bases left between them. The V gene's germline CDR1 is MNHEY and CDR2 SVGAGI. CDR3 sequence: CASSLLPNTGELFF. As DNA, the CDR3 is TGTGCCAGCAGCCTACTACCGAACACCGGGGAGCTGTTTTTT.

The table lists this clone with a few counts. V usage is TRBV19 and J usage is TRBJ1-1, with D possibly TRBD1 on 5 matching bases. CDR1 and CDR2 (germline): LNHDA, SQIVND (reference sequence). This CDR3 spans 14 amino acids. Deletions cut 7 bases from V and 2 bases from J, with 14 bases between. The CDR3 DNA reads TGTGCCAGTACCACCCTCGGGGGAAACACTGAAGCTTTCTTT. Residues: CASTTLGGNTEAFF.

To note about this clone: The junction and the germline gene differ at one end; a read error may be behind it. V usage is TRBV25-1 and J usage is TRBJ2-3, with D perhaps matching TRBD2 (6 bases). The CDR3 is 15 amino acids. The germline CDR1 and CDR2 sequences are MGHDK and SYGVNS. CDR3 in amino acids: CANSDPTSLTDTQYF. CDR3 in DNA: TGTGCCAACAGTGACCCGACTAGTCTAACAGATACGCAGTATTTT. Using reference TRBV25-1 and TRBJ2-3 for the parts outside the CDR3, the full variable domain is EADIYQTPRYLVIGTGKKITLECSQTMGHDKMYWYQQDPGMELHLIHYSYGVNSTEKGDLSSESTVSRIRTEHFPLTLESARPSHTSQYLCANSDPTSLTDTQYFGPGTRLTVL.

The rearrangement links TRBV7-2 to TRBJ1-5, with D perhaps matching TRBD1 (6 bases). In germline, CDR1 is SGHTA, CDR2 FQGNSA. V lost 1 base and J lost 3, with 10 bases in between. CDR3 length equals 15 residues. The chain's CDR3 is CASSLGGGVNQPQHF. Here the CDR3 DNA reads TGTGCCAGCAGCTTAGGAGGGGGGGTCAATCAGCCCCAGCATTTT.

This clone was seen only a few times. The CDR3 spells CASSQLWGLDNEQFF. CDR3 sequence (DNA): TGTGCCAGCAGCCAATTGTGGGGGCTGGACAATGAGCAGTTCTTC. The rearrangement uses TRBV4-2 and TRBJ2-1; TRBD1 is a possible D gene (6 bases). CDR1 is LGHNA and CDR2 is YNFKEQ in the germline V gene. The CDR3 consists of 15 residues. V was pared by 2 bases and J by 5 bases, with 13 bases between.

The rearrangement links TRBV15 to TRBJ1-5; 10 bases are a match to TRBD1. V was pared by 1 base and J by 6 bases, with 6 bases of the junction left unmatched. CDR1 is LNHNV and CDR2 is YYDKDF in the germline V gene (reference sequence). The CDR3 totals 16 residues. CDR3 DNA sequence: TGTGCCACCAGCAGAGGACAGGGGGCCCGGGGTCAGCCCCAGCATTTT. As protein: CATSRGQGARGQPQHF.

This clone was found a few times. The rearrangement links TRBV7-9 to TRBJ2-1; 9 bases are a match to TRBD2. This CDR3 comprises 16 residues. The V gene's germline CDR1 is SEHNR and CDR2 FQNEAQ (reference sequence). The V segment lost 3 bases and the J segment 0 bases; nucleotides outside the gene matches: 3. CDR3 bases: TGTGCCAGCAGCTTGGGCGGGGGGGGCTCCTACAATGAGCAGTTCTTC. Amino acids: CASSLGGGGSYNEQFF.

The chain is built from TRBV2 and TRBJ2-6, with D possibly being TRBD1 (7 bases). CDR1 is SNHLY and CDR2 is FYNNEI in the germline V gene. Trimming stripped 8 bases from V and 0 bases from J, with 29 bases between. The CDR3 totals 21 residues. CDR3 bases: TGTGCCAGCGAAAAGTGGGGGAACCGGGGGACAGCATCCTCTGGGGCCAACGTCCTGACTTTC. This codes for CASEKWGNRGTASSGANVLTF.

This clone was observed a handful of times. The chain couples TRBV7-2 to TRBJ2-3, with D tentatively TRBD2 (5 bases). Per the germline V gene, CDR1 is SGHTA and CDR2 is FQGNSA. The length of the CDR3 is 13 residues. V was trimmed by 5 bases and J by 8 bases, leaving 14 bases between them. CDR3 coding DNA: TGTGCCAGCAGCGGAAAACTAGTAGGTACGCAGTATTTT. Its protein product is CASSGKLVGTQYF.

This clone was seen more than once but under ten times. This sequence joins TRBV18 and TRBJ1-4, with 8 bases identical to TRBD1. The CDR3 spans 16 residues. The trim removed 3 bases at V and 0 bases at J, leaving 3 bases unmatched. Germline CDR1 KGHSH, CDR2 LQKENI. CDR3 in DNA: TGTGCCAGCTCACCGAGACAGGGGACAACTAATGAAAAACTGTTTTTT. Encoded protein: CASSPRQGTTNEKLFF.

This chain links TRBV5-1 with TRBJ1-4; 10 positions match TRBD1. V trimming: 3 bases; J trimming: 12 bases; junction bases outside the gene matches: 8. The germline V gene has CDR1 SGHRS and CDR2 YFSETQ. The CDR3 is made up of 14 amino acids. The CDR3 coding sequence is TGCGCCAGCAGCTCCGGACAGGGGGACGAAGAACTGTTTTTT. It specifies CASSSGQGDEELFF.

This chain uses TRBV6-1 with TRBJ1-5; 9 nucleotides line up with TRBD1. The trim removed 1 base at V and 9 bases at J, leaving 1 base unmatched. Per the germline V gene, CDR1 is MNHNS and CDR2 is SASEGT. This CDR3 contains 13 residues. CDR3: CASSEGQGVPQHF. As DNA, the CDR3 is TGTGCCAGCAGTGAAGGACAGGGGGTGCCCCAGCATTTT.

The J gene is TRBJ1-5, the V gene TRBV5-1, with 9 bases identical to TRBD1. This CDR3 contains 15 residues. CDR1 is SGHRS, CDR2 YFSETQ, per germline. J gave up 2 bases and V 0 bases, and 0 bases lay outside the gene matches. This CDR3 is CASSLGTGGNQPQHF. In nucleotides, the CDR3 is TGCGCCAGCAGCTTGGGGACAGGGGGCAATCAGCCCCAGCATTTT.

This clone was detected only a few times. The chain is built from TRBV4-1 and TRBJ1-2; D gene uncertain. V lost 4 bases and J 8 bases, leaving 17 bases between the germline ends. The CDR3 runs to 14 residues. Germline CDR1 is MGHRA and CDR2 is YSYEKL. CDR3 nucleotides: TGCGCCAGCAGCCCGCGGCCGGACGGAGGAGGCTACACCTTC. This encodes CASSPRPDGGGYTF.

This clone was seen only a few times. V gene TRBV7-9 combines with J gene TRBJ2-7; no clear D. V dropped 3 bases and J dropped 7 bases, with 13 bases sitting between them. The germline gives CDR1 SEHNR, CDR2 FQNEAQ (reference sequence). The CDR3 extends over 13 amino acids. CDR3 protein: CASSLGPDSEQYF. Here the CDR3 DNA reads TGTGCCAGCAGCTTGGGCCCAGATTCGGAGCAGTACTTC.

The chain recombines TRBV18 with TRBJ1-2, with 7 bases matching TRBD1. The CDR3 is 15 residues long. Trimming at V came to 0 bases and at J to 3 bases, leaving 4 bases not matched to a gene. Germline CDR1 reads KGHSH; CDR2 reads LQKENI. DNA for the CDR3: TGTGCCAGCTCACCACCGGACAGGCTTGACTATGGCTACACCTTC. Amino acid sequence: CASSPPDRLDYGYTF.

The rearrangement uses TRBV6-4 and TRBJ2-3, with D hard to call. Germline CDR1 is MRHNA and CDR2 is SNTAGT. Trimming pared 0 bases from V and 3 bases from J, leaving 13 bases between. This CDR3 contains 16 residues. CDR3 region: CASSDSIGELTDTQYF. CDR3 bases: TGTGCCAGCAGTGACTCGATCGGAGAATTGACAGATACGCAGTATTTT.